This T cell receptor beta chain was found in a study of OX40 agonist ivuxolimab in advanced cancers. The CDR3 extends over 14 amino acids. With 5 bases removed from V and 1 base from J, the gap between germline ends came to 12 bases. Germline V gene lookup returns CDR1 SGHVS and CDR2 FQNEAQ. Profiled with immunoSEQ multiplex PCR; TCRdb holds only in-frame clones, not every one. The sample yields 55,000 to 80,000 clones, 85% to 90% seen once. The source material was CD4+ or CD8+ T cells sorted from blood, sampled in a trial of the OX40 agonist ivuxolimab. The rearrangement joins TRBV7-8 to TRBJ2-7; D tentatively fits TRBD1 or TRBD2 (6 bases each). The clonotype was recovered from an adult with an advanced solid tumor such as melanoma, head and neck, liver or kidney cancer. The CDR3, as DNA: TGTGCCAGCAGCAATGGGGGGCTATCCTACGAGCAGTACTTC. Its translation: CASSNGGLSYEQYF.